This T cell receptor (beta chain) was sequenced in a study of early T cells in non-severe SARS-CoV-2 infection. By share, this clonotype counts as medium-sized. TCRdb processed the 5' RACE reads anew with MiXCR; each CDR3 protein has one entry. The data hold 50,000 to 75,000 distinct CDR3 sequences, with approximately 9.2% observed a single time. The CDR3 totals 14 residues. Between the trimmed V and J ends, which lost 6 bases and 2 bases, there was a span of 11 bases. Germline CDR1 and CDR2: LNHDA and SQIVND (reference sequence). The TCR was taken from an adult who was a healthcare worker with PCR-confirmed SARS-CoV-2 infection or an uninfected control (not recorded which). The sequences come from whole blood, collected at baseline. The V call is TRBV19, the J call TRBJ1-5; D uncertain. CDR3 coding DNA: TGTGCCAGTAGGTCCTTCGTGGGCAATCAGCCCCAGCATTTT. Amino acids: CASRSFVGNQPQHF.